This passage covers 11 T cell receptor beta chains from one sample sequenced in a study of blood T cells in healthy people across ages (dated by TCRdb to about 2015). The method was 5' RACE. For sequencing, an Illumina HiSeq 2500 was employed. A second PCR of roughly 6 to 11 cycles was run with a J-beta primer mix and a sample-barcoded 5' primer. TCRdb trimmed the raw reads at Q25, called clones with MiXCR and kept productive beta chains. Each entry merges the rows of one CDR3 protein and shows their most common DNA and genes. The sample table lists about 680,000 distinct CDR3 sequences, roughly 49% of them with a count of one. The ten most abundant clones make up roughly 34% of the sample. Sequencing used blood. These receptors all come from a woman aged 60-70 years in good health.

This rearrangement joins TRBV27 to TRBJ2-1, with D tentatively TRBD2 (6 bases). The germline gives CDR1 MNHEY, CDR2 SMNVEV (reference sequence). CDR3 length equals 19 residues. The V end lost 7 bases, the J end lost 0 bases, and 25 bases lay between the germline ends. CDR3 DNA sequence: TGTGCCAGCAAGAAAGCCGGGACTCCCCAGATAGGCTCCTACAATGAGCAGTTCTTC. Amino acid sequence: CASKKAGTPQIGSYNEQFF.

The CDR3 is CASSSGLAGFSEQFF. CDR3 DNA: TGTGCCAGCAGTTCGGGACTAGCGGGTTTCAGTGAGCAGTTCTTC. The chain couples TRBV6-2 or TRBV6-3 to TRBJ2-1; 12 bases are shared with TRBD2. Germline V gene sequence: CDR1 MNHEY, CDR2 SVGEGT. After removal of 4 bases from V and 9 bases from J, the junction contained 7 bases not matched to a gene. The CDR3 is 15 amino acids.

The V and J genes are TRBV29-1 and TRBJ2-3; D remains ambiguous. Germline CDR1 reads SQVTM; CDR2 reads ANQGSEA. The V and J ends lost 4 bases and 2 bases respectively, with 7 bases between them. CDR3 length: 12 residues. In DNA form, the CDR3 reads TGCAGCGTTGGAGCCCTCACAGATACGCAGTATTTT. Translation: CSVGALTDTQYF.

The chain recombines TRBV5-1 with TRBJ2-3; D gene uncertain. CDR3 length: 11 amino acids. Germline V gives CDR1 SGHRS, CDR2 YFSETQ. Trimming took off 7 bases at V and 2 bases at J, with 5 bases between the two ends. This CDR3 is CASGTTDTQYF. The CDR3 region has the DNA TGCGCCAGCGGCACCACAGATACGCAGTATTTT.

The chain couples TRBV30 to TRBJ1-2, with D perhaps TRBD1 (6 bases). The V end was cut by 2 bases, the J end by 0 bases, with 13 bases between. Germline V CDR1 and CDR2: GTSNPN, SVGIG (reference sequence). The CDR3 runs 15 residues. CDR3 sequence (DNA): TGTGCCTGGAGTCCCGGACAGTTAGCTAACTATGGCTACACCTTC. This gives the protein CAWSPGQLANYGYTF.

This clonotype has only a few counts. This rearrangement joins TRBV6-2 or TRBV6-3 to TRBJ2-5, with D unclear. The germline CDR1 and CDR2 sequences are MNHEY and SVGEGT. This CDR3 has 11 residues. V lost 6 bases to trimming and J lost 5 bases, with 7 bases between them. DNA of the CDR3: TGTGCCAGCAGCCAGACGGAGACCCAGTACTTC. The encoded protein is CASSQTETQYF.

J is TRBJ1-4 and V is TRBV6-6; maybe TRBD1 (5 bases). Germline-derived CDR1 and CDR2 are MNHNY and SVGAGI (reference sequence). V gave up 7 bases and J gave up 4 bases, with 13 bases separating them. The CDR3 runs 14 residues. The CDR3 reads CASNPRGFNEKLFF. The CDR3 region has the DNA TGTGCCAGCAATCCTAGGGGTTTTAATGAAAAACTGTTTTTT.

The rearrangement uses TRBV9 and TRBJ2-7, with 7 bases matching TRBD2. With 5 bases clipped from V and 10 bases from J, the junction kept 9 bases outside the gene matches. Per the germline V gene, CDR1 is SGDLS and CDR2 is YYNGEE. The CDR3 loop spans 12 amino acids. The CDR3 DNA is TGTGCCAGCAGTGGGGAGGGTAGGATTCAGTACTTC. Protein product: CASSGEGRIQYF.

V gene TRBV7-8 combines with J gene TRBJ2-7; D is undetermined. The V end was cut by 3 bases, the J end by 2 bases, with 11 bases between. The CDR3 sequence is 14 residues long. CDR1 SGHVS and CDR2 FQNEAQ come from the germline V gene. CDR3 nucleotide sequence: TGTGCCAGCAGCTTGCCAGATTCAACCTACGAGCAGTACTTC. Residues: CASSLPDSTYEQYF. Using reference TRBV7-8 and TRBJ2-7 for the parts outside the CDR3, the full variable domain is GAGVSQSPRYKVAKRGQDVALRCDPISGHVSLFWYQQALGQGPEFLTYFQNEAQLDKSGLPSDRFFAERPEGSVSTLKIQRTQQEDSAVYLCASSLPDSTYEQYFGPGTRLTVT.

This clonotype appeared a few times. This chain's CDR3 is CASSKVGENQPQHF. The CDR3 nucleotides are TGTGCCAGCAGCAAAGTCGGCGAGAATCAGCCCCAGCATTTT. V usage is TRBV21-1 and J usage is TRBJ1-5. TRBV21-1 is described as a pseudogene. This CDR3 spans 14 amino acids.

V gene TRBV29-1 combines with J gene TRBJ1-1; D possibly corresponds to TRBD1 (6 bases). CDR3 length equals 13 residues. Trimming took off 6 bases at V and 4 bases at J, with 15 bases between the two ends. From germline, CDR1 is SQVTM and CDR2 ANQGSEA. The CDR3 here is CSVTSQGPTEAFF. DNA of the CDR3: TGCAGCGTCACCTCACAGGGACCCACTGAAGCTTTCTTT.